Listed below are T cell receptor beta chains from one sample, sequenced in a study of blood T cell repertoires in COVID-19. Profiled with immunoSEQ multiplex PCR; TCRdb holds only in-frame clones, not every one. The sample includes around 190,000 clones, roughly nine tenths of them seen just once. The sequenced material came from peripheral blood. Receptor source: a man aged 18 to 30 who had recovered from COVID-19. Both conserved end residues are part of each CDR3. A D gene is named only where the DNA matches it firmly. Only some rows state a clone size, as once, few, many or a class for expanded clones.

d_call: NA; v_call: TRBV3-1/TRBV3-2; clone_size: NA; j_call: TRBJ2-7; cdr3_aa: CASSAGTYTYEQYF; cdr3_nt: TGTGCCAGCAGCGCCGGGACATATACCTACGAGCAGTACTTC
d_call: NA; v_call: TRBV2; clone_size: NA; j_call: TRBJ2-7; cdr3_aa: CASSDLVGSSEQYF; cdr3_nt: TGTGCCAGCAGTGACCTAGTTGGGTCCAGCGAGCAGTACTTC
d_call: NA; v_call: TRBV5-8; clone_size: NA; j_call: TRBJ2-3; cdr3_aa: CASSLVAQDTQYF; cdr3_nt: TGTGCCAGCAGCTTGGTGGCTCAGGATACGCAGTATTTT
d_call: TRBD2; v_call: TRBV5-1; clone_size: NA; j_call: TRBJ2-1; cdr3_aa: CASSPSEGRGNEQFF; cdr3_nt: TGCGCCAGCAGCCCATCGGAAGGGAGGGGAAATGAGCAGTTCTTC
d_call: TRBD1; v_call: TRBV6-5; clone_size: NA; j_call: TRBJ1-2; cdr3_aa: CASKKGQLDGYTF; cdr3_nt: TGTGCCAGCAAAAAGGGACAGCTCGATGGCTACACCTTC
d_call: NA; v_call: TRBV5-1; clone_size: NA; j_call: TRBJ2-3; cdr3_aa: CASSLGGVGSDTQYF; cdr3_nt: TGCGCCAGCAGCTTAGGGGGAGTTGGATCAGATACGCAGTATTTT
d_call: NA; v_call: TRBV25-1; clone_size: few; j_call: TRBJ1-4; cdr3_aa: CASSSRDSTNEKLFF; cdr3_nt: TGTGCCAGCAGTTCCCGGGACTCTACTAATGAAAAACTGTTTTTT
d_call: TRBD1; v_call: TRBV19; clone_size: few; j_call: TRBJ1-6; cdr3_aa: CASSNTGGNSPLHF; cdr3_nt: TGTGCCAGTAGCAATACAGGGGGAAATTCACCCCTCCACTTT
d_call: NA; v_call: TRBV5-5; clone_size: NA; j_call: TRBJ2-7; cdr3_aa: CASSLRSRDEQYF; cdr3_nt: TGTGCCAGCAGCTTGCGGAGCCGAGACGAGCAGTACTTC
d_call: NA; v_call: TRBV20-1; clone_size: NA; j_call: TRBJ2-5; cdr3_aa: CSASRPGIQETQYF; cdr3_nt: TGCAGTGCTAGTCGCCCCGGGATACAAGAGACCCAGTACTTC
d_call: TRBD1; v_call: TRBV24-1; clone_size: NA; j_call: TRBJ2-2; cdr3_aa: CATSDVQGNAIAGELFF; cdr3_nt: TGTGCCACCAGTGACGTACAGGGGAATGCAATCGCCGGGGAGCTGTTTTTT
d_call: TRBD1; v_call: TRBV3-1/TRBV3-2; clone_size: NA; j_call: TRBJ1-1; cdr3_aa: CASSQSNTGGTEAFF; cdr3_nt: TGTGCCAGCAGCCAATCAAATACAGGGGGCACTGAAGCTTTCTTT
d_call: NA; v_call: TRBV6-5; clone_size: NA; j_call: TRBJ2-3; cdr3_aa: CASSRQPSTDTQYF; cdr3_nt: TGTGCCAGCAGTCGACAGCCCAGCACAGATACGCAGTATTTT
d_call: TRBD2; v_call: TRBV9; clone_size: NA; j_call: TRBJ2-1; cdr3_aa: CASSVGMTSGSIDEQFF; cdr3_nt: TGTGCCAGCAGCGTAGGTATGACTAGCGGGAGTATAGATGAGCAGTTCTTC
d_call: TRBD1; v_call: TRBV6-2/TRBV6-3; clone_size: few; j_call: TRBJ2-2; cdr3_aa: CASSYFRQGINTGELFF; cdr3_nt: TGTGCCAGCAGTTACTTTCGACAGGGGATCAACACCGGGGAGCTGTTTTTT
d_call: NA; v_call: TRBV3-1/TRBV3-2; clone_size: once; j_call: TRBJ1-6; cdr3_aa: CATQTGRYNSPLHF; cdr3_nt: TGTGCCACCCAGACAGGTCGATATAATTCACCCCTCCACTTT
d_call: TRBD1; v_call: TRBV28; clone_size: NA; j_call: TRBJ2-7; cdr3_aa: CASSSGQGASYEQYF; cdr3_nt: TGTGCCAGCAGTTCAGGACAGGGGGCCTCCTACGAGCAGTACTTC
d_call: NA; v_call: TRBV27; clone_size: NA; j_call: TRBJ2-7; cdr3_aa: CASRKQGGAYEQYF; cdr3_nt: TGTGCCAGCAGGAAACAGGGGGGGGCCTACGAGCAGTACTTC
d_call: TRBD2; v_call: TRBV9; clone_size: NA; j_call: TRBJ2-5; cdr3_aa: CASSLGVAGIETQYF; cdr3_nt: TGTGCCAGCAGCTTAGGAGTAGCGGGAATAGAGACCCAGTACTTC
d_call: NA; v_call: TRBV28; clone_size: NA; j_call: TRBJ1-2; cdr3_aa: CASSDQGINYGYTF; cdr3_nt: TGTGCCAGCAGTGACCAGGGGATCAACTATGGCTACACCTTC
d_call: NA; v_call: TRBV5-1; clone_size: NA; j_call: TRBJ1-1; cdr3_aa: CASSPRQLNTEAFF; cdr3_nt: TGCGCCAGCAGCCCCCGACAGTTGAACACTGAAGCTTTCTTT
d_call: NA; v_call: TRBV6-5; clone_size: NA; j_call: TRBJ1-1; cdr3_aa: CASSYEENVLTEAFF; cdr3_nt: TGTGCCAGCAGTTACGAGGAAAACGTTCTCACTGAAGCTTTCTTT
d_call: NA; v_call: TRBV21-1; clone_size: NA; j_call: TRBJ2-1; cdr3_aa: CASSSWTGFYLNDEQFF; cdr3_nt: TGTGCCAGCAGCTCGTGGACAGGGTTTTACTTAAACGATGAGCAGTTCTTC
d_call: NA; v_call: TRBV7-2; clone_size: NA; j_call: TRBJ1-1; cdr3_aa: CASSLRATEAFF; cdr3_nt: TGTGCCAGCAGTTTGAGGGCCACTGAAGCTTTCTTT
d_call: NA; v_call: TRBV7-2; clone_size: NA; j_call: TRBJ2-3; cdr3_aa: CASSPSGVGALTDTQYF; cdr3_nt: TGTGCCAGCAGCCCCTCAGGGGTAGGAGCCCTCACAGATACGCAGTATTTT